Listed below are T cell receptor beta chains from one sample, sequenced in a study of blood T cell repertoires in COVID-19. Repertoires were generated with immunoSEQ multiplex PCR, while TCRdb's copy carries only in-frame clones and drops some. The repertoire holds about 200,000 clones, with 80% to 90% as singletons. Sample: peripheral blood. All receptors come from an older woman with acute or convalescent COVID-19. Each CDR3 is given without its conserved first and last residue.

v_call cdr3_aa
TRBV12-3/TRBV12-4 ASSAGQNQPQH
TRBV3-1/TRBV3-2 ASSQTAVNTEAF
TRBV10-1 ASSESGITDTIY
TRBV3-1/TRBV3-2 ASSPGQGISNYGYT
TRBV6-1 ASSEAPQGNQPQH
TRBV5-1 ASSLGQGSSGNTIY
TRBV18 ASSPPTGRYGYT
TRBV20-1 SAKGFVEAF
TRBV7-8 ASSLDRQTQETQY
TRBV2 AGTTSGGDNEQF
TRBV2 ASSVEREAYEQY
TRBV28 ATARGSRGYT
TRBV3-1/TRBV3-2 ASSHSDKTGGYT
TRBV5-5 ASSSNTGGTNEKLF
TRBV9 ASSTILAGKNEQF
TRBV27 ASSLLAGASTGELF
TRBV5-4 ASSYSVSYEQY
TRBV18 ASSPAGFYSNSPLH
TRBV4-2 ASSQGPGGHQPQH
TRBV2 ASSEGQTNEQF
TRBV3-1/TRBV3-2 ASSQERDRVLRWSYEQY
TRBV24-1 ATSDGGTGVQPQH
TRBV7-2 ASSPPGLDGNEQF
TRBV10-1 ASSETGQKETQY
TRBV3-1/TRBV3-2 ASSARDRDVSGYT
TRBV5-4 ASSFGQGQETQY
TRBV6-1 ASSGGPQGFGEKLF
TRBV7-9 ASSLASGSIVTDTQY
TRBV18 ASSRMGETYEQY
TRBV18 ASSPNYGGNEQY
TRBV12-5 ASGSSTATYEQY
TRBV5-1 ASSLAGVTEAF
TRBV29-1 SVDVDFQETQY
TRBV4-2 ASSQTGGSASNQPQH
TRBV7-2 ASSLTGTAKSGNTIY
TRBV5-6 ASSPPGDLNTEAF
TRBV11-2 ASSLLLTGEAF
TRBV20-1 SASLLAGGGEQF
TRBV3-1/TRBV3-2 ARLDGQGNGEKLF
TRBV19 ASSLQGLAGAPDTQY